This paragraph covers one T cell receptor beta chain sequence. The antigen is undetermined. These data are taken from a study of cytomegalovirus exposure and HLA in healthy donors. Study-wide points: In an earlier analysis, most TCR beta V segments were productive about 87% or about 30% of the time. Analysis was performed later, and it showed HLA-associated TCR beta chains to be more clonally expanded than equally common others. Reportedly, TCR beta sequences accurately predicted HLA-A and HLA-B alleles in most subjects.

Per germline, CDR1 SGHDT and CDR2 YYEEEE. The CDR3 spans 15 residues. V dropped 2 bases and J dropped 3 bases, with 14 bases sitting between them. Vbeta (60) and Jbeta (13) primers were used in the PCR. Assay: immunoSEQ multiplex PCR; the TCRdb copy retains only in-frame clones and omits some. The sample gives approximately 190,000 clones, roughly 80% of which show up once; around 4% is in the top ten. What was sequenced was PBMCs. The TCR was taken from a man aged 50-59 years in good health and CMV-seronegative. The chain joins TRBV5-6 to TRBJ2-5; D is ambiguous. CDR3 region: CASSFRTLAKETQYF. CDR3 sequence (DNA): TGTGCCAGCAGCTTCCGTACGCTCGCTAAAGAGACCCAGTACTTC. The variable domain in full, with the rest retrieved from reference TRBV5-6 and TRBJ2-5, is DAGVTQSPTHLIKTRGQQVTLRCSPKSGHDTVSWYQQALGQGPQFIFQYYEEEERQRGNFPDRFSGHQFPNYSSELNVNALLLGDSALYLCASSFRTLAKETQYFGPGTRLLVL.